This T cell receptor (beta chain) is from a study of vaccination and CD4 T cells after COVID-19. A word on this clonotype: Its target is not known.

The assay that was used to sequence DNA from cultured CD4+ T cells was the Oncomine TCR Beta short-read assay. TCRdb redid the calling of the PCR reads with MiXCR, one entry per CDR3 protein. The repertoire holds 7,500 to 10,000 distinct CDR3 sequences, with under 75% as singletons. Stated treatment: roughly 10-day PBMC culture with coronavirus spike peptide pools or control peptides (ViraFEST assay). Sequencing used CD4+ T cells from blood, cultured in vitro. The receptor comes from a human donor who had recovered from COVID-19.

The DNA for the CDR3 is TGTGCCAGCAGCTTAGGGACAGGGGAAAACACTGAAGCTTTCTTT. Protein product: CASSLGTGENTEAFF. The chain carries TRBV7-3 and TRBJ1-1; 10 nucleotides line up with TRBD1. Trimming at V came to 2 bases and at J to 2 bases, leaving 2 bases not matched to a gene. Germline V gene data show CDR1 as SGHTA and CDR2 as FQGTGA. CDR3 length: 15 residues.